The 10 T cell receptor beta chains presented below share a single source sample, sequenced in a study of T cell responses to AZD1222 COVID-19 vaccine. Clones were read by immunoSEQ multiplex PCR, and TCRdb kept only the in-frame ones, dropping some. The sample holds almost 80,000 clones; roughly 87% are singletons and the top ten take about a quarter. The sequences come from peripheral blood, collected on day 0 of AZD1222 vaccination. The source is an adult in good health.

This clone came up once. The J gene is TRBJ1-5, the V gene TRBV12-3 or TRBV12-4, with a possible D match to TRBD1 (5 bases). Trimming shortened V by 7 bases and J by 5 bases, and 12 bases separated the two germline ends. The CDR3 has 13 residues. The CDR3 DNA sequence: TGTGCCAGCACCCAGGGTGGCTATCAGCCCCAGCATTTT. Protein: CASTQGGYQPQHF.

The V gene is TRBV25-1, the J gene TRBJ2-3, with 12 nucleotides matching TRBD2. This CDR3 has 15 amino acids. Germline CDR1 and CDR2: MGHDK and SYGVNS. Losses at the gene ends were 4 bases for V and 5 bases for J; bases not matched to a gene: 4. In DNA, the CDR3 is TGTGCCAGCAGTGTACCGGGACTAGCGGGAGATACGCAGTATTTT. It is translated as CASSVPGLAGDTQYF. The entire variable domain, with the rest obtained from reference TRBV25-1 and TRBJ2-3, is as follows: EADIYQTPRYLVIGTGKKITLECSQTMGHDKMYWYQQDPGMELHLIHYSYGVNSTEKGDLSSESTVSRIRTEHFPLTLESARPSHTSQYLCASSVPGLAGDTQYFGPGTRLTVL.

This rearrangement joins TRBV7-9 to TRBJ1-1; tentative D call: TRBD1 (5 bases). CDR3 size: 13 residues. Trimming pared 5 bases from V and 7 bases from J, leaving 14 bases between. Germline lookup yields CDR1 SEHNR and CDR2 FQNEAQ (reference sequence). This CDR3 is CASSNQGGGEAFF. The CDR3, as DNA: TGTGCCAGCAGCAATCAGGGAGGCGGTGAAGCTTTCTTT. The whole variable domain, filled in from reference TRBV7-9 and TRBJ1-1, reads DTGVSQNPRHKITKRGQNVTFRCDPISEHNRLYWYRQTLGQGPEFLTYFQNEAQLEKSRLLSDRFSAERPKGSFSTLEIQRTEQGDSAMYLCASSNQGGGEAFFGQGTRLTVV.

This clone was detected only once. The chain recombines TRBV3-1 (or the pseudogene TRBV3-2) with TRBJ2-7, with 11 bases fitting TRBD2. From germline, CDR1 is LGHDT and CDR2 YNNKEL (reference sequence). This CDR3 is 15 amino acids long. After removal of 2 bases from V and 5 bases from J, the junction contained 5 bases not matched to a gene. The CDR3 reads CASSQTSGSPDEQYF. In DNA form, the CDR3 reads TGTGCCAGCAGCCAAACTAGCGGGAGTCCAGACGAGCAGTACTTC.

This chain joins TRBV6-5 and TRBJ1-5; 9 bases fit TRBD1. The J segment lost 2 bases and the V segment lost 6 bases, leaving 5 bases of the junction unmatched. This CDR3 has 15 amino acids. The germline gives CDR1 MNHEY, CDR2 SVGAGI. The CDR3 here is CASRRQGGGNQPQHF. The CDR3 DNA follows: TGTGCCAGCAGACGACAGGGGGGTGGCAATCAGCCCCAGCATTTT.

V usage is TRBV27 and J usage is TRBJ2-1, with 10 bases identical to TRBD2. Germline CDR1 reads MNHEY; CDR2 reads SMNVEV (reference sequence). The V segment lost 7 bases and the J segment 6 bases; nucleotides outside the gene matches: 21. The CDR3 consists of 19 residues. The CDR3 sequence: CASTSSVASGSIIANEQFF. The CDR3 DNA follows: TGTGCCAGCACCTCAAGCGTAGCTAGCGGGAGTATTATAGCCAATGAGCAGTTCTTC.

The chain recombines TRBV14 with TRBJ2-1; D unclear. Trimming took off 5 bases at V and 0 bases at J, with 11 bases between the two ends. Germline CDR1 is SGHDN and CDR2 is FVKESK. The CDR3 length is 15 residues. The CDR3 nucleotides are TGTGCCAGCAGCGCCTTAACGCTCTCCTACAATGAGCAGTTCTTC. Residues: CASSALTLSYNEQFF.

The chain combines TRBV28 with TRBJ1-5; D remains unclear. The CDR3 is 15 amino acids. CDR1 is MDHEN and CDR2 is SYDVKM in the germline V gene. Trimming cost V 5 bases and J 0 bases, with 11 bases left between them. The CDR3 DNA reads TGTGCCAGCAGTCCCCCGAAATATAGCAATCAGCCCCAGCATTTT. This codes for CASSPPKYSNQPQHF.

The chain employs TRBV6-6 and TRBJ2-4; 12 positions match TRBD1. Trimming cost V 6 bases and J 7 bases; bases outside gene matches: 7. CDR1 MNHNY and CDR2 SVGAGI come from the germline V gene (reference sequence). The CDR3 is made up of 15 amino acids. The CDR3 is CASRGDRGRRNIQYF. The CDR3 coding sequence is TGTGCCAGCAGGGGGGACAGGGGGCGTCGGAACATTCAGTACTTC.

This chain joins TRBV18 and TRBJ2-7, with D perhaps TRBD1 or TRBD2 (5 bases each). Germline CDR1 and CDR2: KGHSH and LQKENI. Trimming took off 5 bases at V and 6 bases at J, with 14 bases between the two ends. CDR3 length: 13 residues. CDR3: CASSAGTPVEQYF. The CDR3 DNA reads TGTGCCAGCTCAGCTGGGACCCCCGTCGAGCAGTACTTC.